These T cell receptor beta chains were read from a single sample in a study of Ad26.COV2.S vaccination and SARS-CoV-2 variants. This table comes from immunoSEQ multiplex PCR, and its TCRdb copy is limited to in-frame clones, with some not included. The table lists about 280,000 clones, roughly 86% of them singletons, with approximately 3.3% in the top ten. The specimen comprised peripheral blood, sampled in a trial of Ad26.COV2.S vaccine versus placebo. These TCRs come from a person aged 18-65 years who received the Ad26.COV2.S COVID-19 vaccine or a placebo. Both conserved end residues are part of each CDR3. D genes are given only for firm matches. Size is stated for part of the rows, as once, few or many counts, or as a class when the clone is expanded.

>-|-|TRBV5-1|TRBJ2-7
CASSGTREQYF
TGCGCCAGCAGCGGAACGCGCGAGCAGTACTTC
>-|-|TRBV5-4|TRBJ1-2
CASSLDGAEGYTF
TGTGCCAGCAGCTTGGATGGGGCTGAAGGCTACACCTTC
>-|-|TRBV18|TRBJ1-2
CASSSESGAWGYTF
TGTGCCAGCTCATCAGAGTCAGGGGCTTGGGGCTACACCTTC
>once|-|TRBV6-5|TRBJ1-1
CASSPRNPNTEAFF
TGTGCCAGCAGCCCAAGGAACCCGAACACTGAAGCTTTCTTT
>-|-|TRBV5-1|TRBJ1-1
CASRPIQGPDAFF
TGCGCCAGCAGGCCCATACAGGGTCCTGACGCTTTCTTT
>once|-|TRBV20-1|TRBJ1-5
CSASAGAGGRNNQPQHF
TGCAGTGCTAGTGCTGGGGCTGGGGGGCGGAACAATCAGCCCCAGCATTTT
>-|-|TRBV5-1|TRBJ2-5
CASSLVGTPRETQYF
TGCGCCAGCAGCTTAGTAGGGACCCCGAGGGAGACCCAGTACTTC
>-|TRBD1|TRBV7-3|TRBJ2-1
CASSTWTGGQFF
TGTGCCAGCAGCACATGGACAGGAGGGCAGTTCTTC
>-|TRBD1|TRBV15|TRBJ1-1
CATSREGQGAGAFF
TGTGCCACCAGCAGGGAGGGACAGGGGGCGGGAGCTTTCTTT
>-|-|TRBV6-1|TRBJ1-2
CASSETGGWGYTF
TGTGCCAGCAGTGAAACAGGCGGTTGGGGCTACACCTTC
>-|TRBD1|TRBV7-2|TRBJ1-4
CASRIQGVTNEKLFF
TGTGCCAGCAGGATACAGGGGGTCACTAATGAAAAACTGTTTTTT
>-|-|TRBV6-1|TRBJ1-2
CASSDMGHLNYGYTF
TGTGCCAGCAGTGACATGGGACACCTAAACTATGGCTACACCTTC
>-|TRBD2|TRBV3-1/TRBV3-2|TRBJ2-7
CASSPGGRYEQYF
TGTGCCAGCAGCCCGGGGGGGAGGTACGAGCAGTACTTC
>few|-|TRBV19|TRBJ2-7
CASSTRSGTLGEQYF
TGTGCCAGTAGTACCCGCTCAGGGACCCTCGGCGAGCAGTACTTC
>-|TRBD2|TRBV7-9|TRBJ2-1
CAKQGLAGINEQFF
TGTGCCAAGCAGGGGCTAGCGGGAATCAATGAGCAGTTCTTC
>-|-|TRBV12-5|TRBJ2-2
CASGLVLGRIPGELFF
TGTGCTAGTGGTTTGGTATTGGGACGTATCCCCGGGGAGCTGTTTTTT
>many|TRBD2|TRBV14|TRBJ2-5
CASSQELAGGPETQYF
TGTGCCAGCAGCCAAGAACTAGCGGGGGGGCCGGAGACCCAGTACTTC
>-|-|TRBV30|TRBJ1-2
CAWSGKGNYGYTF
TGTGCCTGGAGTGGTAAGGGGAACTATGGCTACACCTTC
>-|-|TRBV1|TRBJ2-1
CTSSQDLAVNEQFF
TGCACCAGCAGCCAAGATCTAGCGGTCAATGAGCAGTTCTTC
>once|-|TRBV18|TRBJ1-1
CASSPPGGTEAFF
TGTGCCAGCTCACCACCCGGGGGCACTGAAGCTTTCTTT
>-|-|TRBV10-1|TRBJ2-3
CASSDLGYTDTQYF
TGCGCCAGCAGTGACCTTGGCTACACAGATACGCAGTATTTT
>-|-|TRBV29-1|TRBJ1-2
CSVEFRSPYGYTF
TGCAGCGTTGAATTTAGATCCCCCTATGGCTACACCTTC
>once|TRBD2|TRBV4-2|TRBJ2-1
CASSQDTVPGGPGEQFF
TGTGCCAGCAGCCAAGATACCGTCCCGGGGGGGCCGGGTGAGCAGTTCTTC
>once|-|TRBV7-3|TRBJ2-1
CASSPGRSYNEQFF
TGTGCCAGCAGCCCAGGGCGCTCCTACAATGAGCAGTTCTTC
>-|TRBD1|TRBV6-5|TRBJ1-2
CASSYQGGGYTF
TGTGCCAGCAGTTACCAGGGGGGTGGCTACACCTTC
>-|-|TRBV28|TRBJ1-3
CASSSGHAGRTIYF
TGTGCCAGCAGTAGCGGACACGCGGGTCGTACCATATATTTT
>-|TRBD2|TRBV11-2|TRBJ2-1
CASSFGRTGTSAYNEQFF
TGTGCCAGCAGCTTTGGCCGTACCGGGACTAGCGCATACAATGAGCAGTTCTTC
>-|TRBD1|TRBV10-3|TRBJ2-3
CAISEGQDSTDTQYF
TGTGCCATCAGTGAGGGACAGGATAGCACAGATACGCAGTATTTT
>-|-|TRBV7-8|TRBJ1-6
CASSLGGTTESPLHF
TGTGCCAGCAGCTTAGGGGGAACTACGGAGTCACCCCTCCACTTT
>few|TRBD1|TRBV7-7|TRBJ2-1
CASSLGSTGGNEQFF
TGTGCCAGCAGCTTAGGTAGTACAGGGGGCAATGAGCAGTTCTTC
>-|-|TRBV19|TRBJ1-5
CASSQQGGSQPQHF
TGTGCCAGTAGTCAGCAGGGCGGTAGTCAGCCCCAGCATTTT
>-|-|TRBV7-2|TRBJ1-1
CASSLGGAAMNTEAFF
TGTGCCAGCAGCTTAGGGGGGGCGGCAATGAACACTGAAGCTTTCTTT
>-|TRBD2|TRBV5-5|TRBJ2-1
CASSFYRLAGNNEQFF
TGTGCCAGCAGCTTTTACCGACTAGCGGGAAACAATGAGCAGTTCTTC
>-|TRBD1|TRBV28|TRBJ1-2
CASSAGTGVGYTF
TGTGCCAGCAGTGCCGGGACAGGGGTTGGCTACACCTTC
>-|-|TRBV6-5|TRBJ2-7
CASSYGQSYEQYF
TGTGCCAGCAGTTACGGACAGTCCTACGAGCAGTACTTC
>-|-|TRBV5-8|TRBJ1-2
CASSLAPGPRKDGYTF
TGTGCCAGCAGCTTGGCCCCGGGACCCAGGAAAGATGGCTACACCTTC
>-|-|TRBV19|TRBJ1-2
CASQFPGHFYGYTF
TGTGCCAGCCAATTTCCGGGCCATTTTTATGGCTACACCTTC
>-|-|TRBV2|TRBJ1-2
CASTQTATNYGYTF
TGTGCCAGCACCCAGACAGCGACTAACTATGGCTACACCTTC
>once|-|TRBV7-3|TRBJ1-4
CASSLIMKKLFF
TGTGCCAGCAGCTTGATTATGAAAAAACTGTTTTTT
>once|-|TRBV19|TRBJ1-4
CASSIRYNEKLFF
TGTGCCAGTAGTATCCGGTACAATGAAAAACTGTTTTTT
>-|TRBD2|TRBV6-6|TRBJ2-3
CASRRSSGSLPDTQYF
TGTGCCAGCAGGCGATCGAGCGGGAGTCTCCCAGATACGCAGTATTTT
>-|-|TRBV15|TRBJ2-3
CATLDRTVSDTQYF
TGTGCCACCCTTGACAGGACCGTATCAGATACGCAGTATTTT
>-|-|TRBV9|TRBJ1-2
CASSVGGSFYYGYTF
TGTGCCAGCAGCGTAGGAGGCAGCTTTTACTATGGCTACACCTTC